Each of the 28 T cell receptor beta chains below was sequenced from the same sample in a study of identical twins. MiXCR, run by TCRdb on the 5' RACE reads, gives a single entry per CDR3 protein. Here the sample spans around 450,000 distinct CDR3 sequences, approximately 15% being singletons. The sample also formed part of further work on yellow fever vaccine responses in identical twins.

Source material: CD4+ T cells sorted from blood. The receptors were sampled from a woman in her late teens or twenties in good health.

This chain uses TRBV3-1 with TRBJ2-3, with 14 positions matching TRBD2. V was pared by 4 bases and J by 0 bases, with 6 bases of the junction left unmatched. The CDR3 runs 18 residues. Germline values: CDR1 LGHDT, CDR2 YNNKEL (reference sequence). Here the CDR3 DNA reads TGTGCCAGCAGCCGACCGGGACTAGCGGGGGCAAGCACAGATACGCAGTATTTT. Its protein product is CASSRPGLAGASTDTQYF.

The CDR3 spells CASGAANGVGELFF. Here the CDR3 DNA reads TGTGCTAGTGGTGCTGCCAATGGCGTCGGGGAGCTGTTTTTT. The V call is TRBV12-5, the J call TRBJ2-2; D is ambiguous. Trimming removed 5 bases at V and 7 bases at J, with 14 bases between. There are 14 residues in the CDR3. Germline-derived CDR1 and CDR2 are LGHNT and FRNRAP.

At least ten counts were recorded for this clonotype. The chain carries TRBV12-3 or TRBV12-4 and TRBJ1-1; no clear D. The CDR3 totals 12 residues. V gave up 6 bases and J gave up 2 bases, with 7 bases separating them. The CDR3 DNA sequence: TGTGCCAGCAGCCAAGAAAACACTGAAGCTTTCTTT. Translated: CASSQENTEAFF.

The chain employs TRBV5-1 and TRBJ2-4; D is uncertain. V dropped 1 base and J dropped 0 bases, with 11 bases sitting between them. CDR3 length: 16 amino acids. In germline, CDR1 is SGHRS, CDR2 YFSETQ. In DNA, the CDR3 is TGCGCCAGCAGCTTGAGCTCTAACTTAGCCAAAAACATTCAGTACTTC. Residues: CASSLSSNLAKNIQYF.

The rearrangement uses TRBV12-3 or TRBV12-4 and TRBJ1-4; unclear D gene. Trimming removed 6 bases at V and 12 bases at J, with 23 bases between. The CDR3 contains 15 residues. The CDR3 protein is CASSRTGKATPQLFF. CDR3 bases: TGTGCCAGCAGCCGCACCGGGAAAGCAACCCCCCAACTGTTTTTT.

This clonotype was observed a handful of times. DNA for the CDR3: TGTGCCTGGATAGGTAGCGGGAGTGGCGAGCAGTACTTC. Translating gives CAWIGSGSGEQYF. V gene TRBV30 combines with J gene TRBJ2-7; TRBD2 matches 9 bases. This CDR3 spans 13 amino acids. Germline V gives CDR1 GTSNPN, CDR2 SVGIG (reference sequence). Unmatched junction bases numbered 7, after V lost 4 bases and J lost 6 bases.

The chain is built from TRBV3-1 and TRBJ2-3; 9 bases map to TRBD1. Germline V lookup: CDR1 LGHDT, CDR2 YNNKEL (reference sequence). With 2 bases clipped from V and 9 bases from J, the junction kept 6 bases outside the gene matches. The CDR3 consists of 14 residues. This CDR3 reads CASSQTADRGTQYF. As DNA, the CDR3 is TGTGCCAGCAGCCAAACCGCGGACAGGGGAACGCAGTATTTT.

The chain couples TRBV5-1 to TRBJ1-1; D gene unclear. The CDR3 has 14 residues. V lost 3 bases, J lost 0 bases, and 9 bases lay in between. CDR1 is SGHRS, CDR2 YFSETQ, per germline. The CDR3 here is CASSSGLMNTEAFF. DNA for the CDR3: TGCGCCAGCAGCTCGGGCCTCATGAACACTGAAGCTTTCTTT.

This clonotype was detected only a few times. The V and J genes are TRBV28 and TRBJ1-1; D not certain. This CDR3 is built from 14 residues. Between the trimmed V and J ends, which lost 2 bases and 1 base, there was a span of 8 bases. The germline CDR1 and CDR2 sequences are MDHEN and SYDVKM. DNA of the CDR3: TGTGCCAGCAGTTTACTGGGCGAGAACACTGAAGCTTTCTTT. It is translated as CASSLLGENTEAFF.

This clonotype was counted only a few times. The rearrangement uses TRBV27 and TRBJ2-7; no clear D gene. The CDR3 is made up of 13 amino acids. The germline gives CDR1 MNHEY, CDR2 SMNVEV (reference sequence). V shed 2 bases and J shed 5 bases, with 10 bases lying between them. The chain's CDR3 is CASSLAVEDEQYF. CDR3 sequence (DNA): TGTGCCAGCAGTTTAGCCGTAGAAGACGAGCAGTACTTC.

This sequence joins TRBV12-5 and TRBJ2-5; possibly TRBD1 or TRBD2 for D (5 bases each). The length of the CDR3 is 18 residues. The germline gives CDR1 LGHNT, CDR2 FRNRAP. Deletions cut 5 bases from V and 2 bases from J, with 24 bases between. The CDR3 DNA reads TGTGCTAGTGGTCCACTCCCGGGGCGGCCACACCCTCAAGAGACCCAGTACTTC. It codes for CASGPLPGRPHPQETQYF. Based on the CDR3 plus reference TRBV12-5 and TRBJ2-5, the full variable domain is DARVTQTPRHKVTEMGQEVTMRCQPILGHNTVFWYRQTMMQGLELLAYFRNRAPLDDSGMPKDRFSAEMPDATLATLKIQPSEPRDSAVYFCASGPLPGRPHPQETQYFGPGTRLLVL.

The J gene is TRBJ2-5, the V gene TRBV20-1; D is uncertain. Trimming removed 3 bases at V and 2 bases at J, with 13 bases between. This CDR3 comprises 14 residues. CDR1 is DFQATT, CDR2 SNEGSKA, per germline (reference sequence). The CDR3 sequence: CSARVGLVQETQYF. CDR3 in DNA: TGCAGTGCTAGGGTAGGCCTAGTTCAAGAGACCCAGTACTTC.

In this sample, this clonotype turned up many times. This sequence joins TRBV6-1 and TRBJ1-4, with TRBD1 identical over 7 bases. V lost 6 bases, J lost 0 bases, and 7 bases stayed unmatched. The CDR3 is 16 residues long. Germline CDR1 and CDR2: MNHNS and SASEGT. The CDR3 DNA reads as TGTGCCAGCAGCCGGGACAGCACCGCAACTAATGAAAAACTGTTTTTT. As protein: CASSRDSTATNEKLFF.

This clonotype was seen at least ten times. The chain carries TRBV20-1 and TRBJ2-1; 12 nucleotides match TRBD2. The V gene's germline CDR1 is DFQATT and CDR2 SNEGSKA (reference sequence). Trimming took 0 bases from V and 1 from J; bases not matched to a gene: 4. This CDR3 has 17 amino acids. The CDR3 sequence is CSARELTSGGSYNEQFF. DNA of the CDR3: TGCAGTGCTAGAGAACTAACTAGCGGGGGGTCCTACAATGAGCAGTTCTTC.

This clonotype has a single count. The rearrangement links TRBV5-1 to TRBJ2-2; 7 bases are shared with TRBD1. The CDR3 length is 18 residues. J gave up 5 bases and V 4 bases, and 17 bases lay outside the gene matches. Germline CDR1 reads SGHRS; CDR2 reads YFSETQ. The DNA for the CDR3 is TGCGCCAGCAGCCTAAACTACGGACAGGTCCGAGTTACCGGGGAGCTGTTTTTT. It yields the protein CASSLNYGQVRVTGELFF. The full variable domain, completed using reference TRBV5-1 and TRBJ2-2, is KAGVTQTPRYLIKTRGQQVTLSCSPISGHRSVSWYQQTPGQGLQFLFEYFSETQRNKGNFPGRFSGRQFSNSRSEMNVSTLELGDSALYLCASSLNYGQVRVTGELFFGEGSRLTVL.

The genes are TRBV18 and TRBJ2-4, with D possibly matching TRBD1 (5 bases). The CDR3 extends over 14 amino acids. V lost 0 bases and J 8 bases, leaving 11 bases between the germline ends. Per the germline V gene, CDR1 is KGHSH and CDR2 is LQKENI. The CDR3 here is CASSPPLKGDIQYF. In nucleotides, the CDR3 is TGTGCCAGCTCACCACCGTTAAAAGGGGACATTCAGTACTTC.

The V gene is TRBV27, the J gene TRBJ1-4; D ambiguous. The V gene's germline CDR1 is MNHEY and CDR2 SMNVEV (reference sequence). V was cut by 5 bases and J by 5 bases, with 12 bases left in between. The length of the CDR3 is 14 residues. The CDR3: CASSNRLRNEKLFF. The CDR3 coding sequence is TGTGCCAGCAGTAACAGACTCCGGAATGAAAAACTGTTTTTT.

The chain employs TRBV7-9 and TRBJ2-2; D is ambiguous. The CDR3 covers 10 residues. Germline V gene lookup returns CDR1 SEHNR and CDR2 FQNEAQ (reference sequence). V lost 5 bases and J lost 7, with 2 bases in between. CDR3 sequence (DNA): TGTGCCAGCAGCGACGGGGAGCTGTTTTTT. It encodes CASSDGELFF.

This clonotype was picked up a small number of times. The chain recombines TRBV6-1 with TRBJ2-1; TRBD2 matches at 10 bases. Looked up from germline, CDR1 is MNHNS and CDR2 is SASEGT. This CDR3 comprises 15 residues. V was pared by 7 bases and J by 3 bases, with 6 bases of the junction left unmatched. CDR3 DNA: TGTGCCAGCAACGAAGGACTAGCGGTCTACAATGAGCAGTTCTTC. This codes for CASNEGLAVYNEQFF.

The table lists this clonotype with a few counts. The chain employs TRBV27 and TRBJ2-7, with 10 bases aligning to TRBD2. The length of the CDR3 is 12 residues. Germline CDR1 is MNHEY and CDR2 is SMNVEV (reference sequence). Trimming cost V 8 bases and J 6 bases; bases outside gene matches: 4. CDR3 coding DNA: TGTGCCAGCGCGGGACTAGCGTCCGAGCAGTACTTC. The encoded protein is CASAGLASEQYF.

This clonotype showed up just a few times. The chain employs TRBV30 and TRBJ2-1; TRBD1 might be the D (5 bases). The CDR3 has 12 amino acids. The V end was cut by 5 bases, the J end by 7 bases, with 12 bases between. Germline lookup yields CDR1 GTSNPN and CDR2 SVGIG (reference sequence). This CDR3 reads CAWGRQSNEQFF. As DNA, the CDR3 is TGTGCCTGGGGGCGACAGTCGAATGAGCAGTTCTTC.

The table lists this clonotype with a few counts. This chain connects TRBV2 to TRBJ2-2; D is perhaps TRBD2 (5 bases). Trimming stripped 7 bases from V and 5 bases from J, with 17 bases between. This CDR3 contains 15 residues. The germline CDR1 and CDR2 sequences are SNHLY and FYNNEI. The CDR3 reads CASINSPRRTGELFF. The DNA for the CDR3 is TGTGCCAGCATAAACTCGCCTAGGAGGACCGGGGAGCTGTTTTTT.

This clonotype was picked up a small number of times. The genes are TRBV6-1 and TRBJ2-5; 12 bases align to TRBD1. This CDR3 region has 15 residues. Germline V CDR1 and CDR2: MNHNS, SASEGT. V was clipped by 6 bases and J by 4 bases; unmatched bases: 6. The CDR3 nucleotides read TGTGCCAGCAGCGAGGGACAGGGGGCCGGAGAGACCCAGTACTTC. It specifies CASSEGQGAGETQYF.

This chain uses TRBV6-1 with TRBJ1-2; D is possibly TRBD1 (5 bases). CDR1 is MNHNS, CDR2 SASEGT, per germline. This CDR3 has 13 amino acids. The V end was cut by 7 bases, the J end by 8 bases, with 17 bases between. CDR3 in DNA: TGTGCCAGCACTCTTGCAGGGTTTGTAGGCTACACCTTC. Its translation is CASTLAGFVGYTF.

In its sample, this clonotype was seen a few times. The chain links TRBV7-2 to TRBJ1-5, with a weak D call TRBD1 (6 bases). The CDR3 spans 13 residues. Trimming removed 4 bases from V and 5 bases from J, with 9 bases in between. CDR1 is SGHTA, CDR2 FQGNSA, per germline. The CDR3 reads CASSYQGYQPQHF. CDR3 DNA sequence: TGTGCCAGCAGCTACCAGGGGTATCAGCCCCAGCATTTT.

The chain recombines TRBV29-1 with TRBJ2-2; 11 bases line up with TRBD2. Per the germline V gene, CDR1 is SQVTM and CDR2 is ANQGSEA. This CDR3 is 15 amino acids long. V gave up 6 bases and J gave up 3 bases; unmatched junction bases: 6. CDR3 in amino acids: CSVGTSGVYTGELFF. The CDR3 coding sequence is TGCAGCGTAGGGACTAGCGGAGTATACACCGGGGAGCTGTTTTTT.

The chain links TRBV9 to TRBJ2-1; D uncertain. Trimming removed 6 bases at V and 5 bases at J, with 9 bases between. Germline lookup yields CDR1 SGDLS and CDR2 YYNGEE. The CDR3 sequence is 12 residues long. The CDR3 protein is CASTEENNEQFF. The CDR3 DNA sequence: TGTGCCAGCACTGAGGAGAACAATGAGCAGTTCTTC. Full variable domain (missing parts from reference TRBV9 and TRBJ2-1): DSGVTQTPKHLITATGQRVTLRCSPRSGDLSVYWYQQSLDQGLQFLIQYYNGEERAKGNILERFSAQQFPDLHSELNLSSLELGDSALYFCASTEENNEQFFGPGTRLTVL.

V gene TRBV6-1 combines with J gene TRBJ2-3; 8 bases fit TRBD2. V was pared by 6 bases and J by 6 bases, with 5 bases of the junction left unmatched. CDR3 size: 13 residues. Germline loops: CDR1 MNHNS, CDR2 SASEGT. The CDR3 reads CASRGGGRDTQYF. The CDR3 nucleotides are TGTGCCAGCAGGGGCGGGGGGCGCGATACGCAGTATTTT.